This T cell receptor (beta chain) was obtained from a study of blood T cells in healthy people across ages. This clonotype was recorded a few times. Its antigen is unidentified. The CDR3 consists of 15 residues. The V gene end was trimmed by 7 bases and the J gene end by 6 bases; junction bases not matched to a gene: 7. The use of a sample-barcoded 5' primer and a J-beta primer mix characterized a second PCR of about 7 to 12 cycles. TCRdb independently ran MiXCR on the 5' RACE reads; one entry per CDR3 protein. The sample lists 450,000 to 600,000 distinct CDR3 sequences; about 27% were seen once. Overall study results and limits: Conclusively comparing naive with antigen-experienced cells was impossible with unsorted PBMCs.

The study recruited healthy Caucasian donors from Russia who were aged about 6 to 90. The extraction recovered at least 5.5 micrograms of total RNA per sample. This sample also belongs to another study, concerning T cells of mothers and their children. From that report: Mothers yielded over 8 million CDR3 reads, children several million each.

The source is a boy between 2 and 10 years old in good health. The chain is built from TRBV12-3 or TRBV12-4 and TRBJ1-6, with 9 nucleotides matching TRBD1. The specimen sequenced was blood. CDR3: CASTSPGQGNSPLHF. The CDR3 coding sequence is TGTGCCAGCACCTCCCCGGGACAGGGTAATTCACCCCTCCACTTT.